Below are 3 T cell receptor beta chains sequenced from a single sample in a study of cytomegalovirus exposure and HLA in healthy donors. Sequencing was performed with immunoSEQ multiplex PCR; in TCRdb, only in-frame clones are kept and a portion is missing. The table has about 140,000 clones, roughly four fifths seen once. Sequencing input: PBMCs. All receptors come from a woman aged 25 to 45 in good health and CMV-seronegative.

The CDR3 nucleotides are TGTGCCAGCAGTGAAGGGCAAGGGTTCGGGGATCAGCCCCAGCATTTT. This encodes CASSEGQGFGDQPQHF. V is TRBV6-1 and J is TRBJ1-5; no clear D gene. V dropped 1 base and J dropped 5 bases, with 15 bases sitting between them. Germline V CDR1 and CDR2: MNHNS, SASEGT. CDR3 length: 16 amino acids.

V usage is TRBV19 and J usage is TRBJ2-1; 8 nucleotides line up with TRBD1. CDR1 is LNHDA, CDR2 SQIVND, per germline (reference sequence). Losses at the gene ends were 5 bases for V and 7 bases for J; bases not matched to a gene: 10. The CDR3 totals 15 residues. CDR3 region: CASSLWTGQENEQFF. The CDR3 nucleotides read TGTGCCAGTAGTCTTTGGACAGGGCAGGAGAATGAGCAGTTCTTC. Filled out from reference TRBV19 and TRBJ2-1, the complete variable domain reads DGGITQSPKYLFRKEGQNVTLSCEQNLNHDAMYWYRQDPGQGLRLIYYSQIVNDFQKGDIAEGYSVSREKKESFPLTVTSAQKNPTAFYLCASSLWTGQENEQFFGPGTRLTVL.

The chain carries TRBV5-8 and TRBJ2-3; D is ambiguous. Germline lookup yields CDR1 SGHTS and CDR2 YDEGEE. The CDR3 covers 12 residues. Trimming shortened V by 4 bases and J by 3 bases, and 6 bases separated the two germline ends. The CDR3 DNA reads TGTGCCAGCAGCCGGGTGACAGATACGCAGTATTTT. It is translated as CASSRVTDTQYF.